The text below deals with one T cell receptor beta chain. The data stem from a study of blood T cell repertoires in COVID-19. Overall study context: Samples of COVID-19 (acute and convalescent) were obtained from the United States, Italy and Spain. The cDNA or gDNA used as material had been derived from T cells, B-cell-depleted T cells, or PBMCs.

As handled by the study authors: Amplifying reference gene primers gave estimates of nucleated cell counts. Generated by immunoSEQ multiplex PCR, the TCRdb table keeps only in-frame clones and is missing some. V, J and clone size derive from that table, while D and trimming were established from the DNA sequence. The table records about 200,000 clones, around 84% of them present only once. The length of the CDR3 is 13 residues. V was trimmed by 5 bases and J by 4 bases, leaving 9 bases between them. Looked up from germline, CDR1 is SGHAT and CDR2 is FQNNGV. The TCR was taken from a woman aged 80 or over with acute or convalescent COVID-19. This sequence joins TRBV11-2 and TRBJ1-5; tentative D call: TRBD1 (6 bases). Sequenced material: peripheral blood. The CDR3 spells CASSITGNQPQHF. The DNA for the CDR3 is TGTGCCAGCAGCATAACAGGGAATCAGCCCCAGCATTTT.